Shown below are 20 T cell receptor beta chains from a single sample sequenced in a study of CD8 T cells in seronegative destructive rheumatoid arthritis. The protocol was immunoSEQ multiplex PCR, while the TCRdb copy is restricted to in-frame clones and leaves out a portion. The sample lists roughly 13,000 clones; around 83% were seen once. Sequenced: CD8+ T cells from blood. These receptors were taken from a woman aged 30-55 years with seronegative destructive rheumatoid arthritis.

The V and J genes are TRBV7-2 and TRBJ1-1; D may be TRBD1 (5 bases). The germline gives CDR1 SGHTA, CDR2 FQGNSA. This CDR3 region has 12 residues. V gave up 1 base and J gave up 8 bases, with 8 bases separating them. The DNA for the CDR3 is TGTGCCAGCAGCTTAGTAGCAGGGGAAGCTTTCTTT. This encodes CASSLVAGEAFF. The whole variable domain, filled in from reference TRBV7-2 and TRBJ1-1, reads GAGVSQSPSNKVTEKGKDVELRCDPISGHTALYWYRQSLGQGLEFLIYFQGNSAPDKSGLPSDRFSAERTGGSVSTLTIQRTQQEDSAVYLCASSLVAGEAFFGQGTRLTVV.

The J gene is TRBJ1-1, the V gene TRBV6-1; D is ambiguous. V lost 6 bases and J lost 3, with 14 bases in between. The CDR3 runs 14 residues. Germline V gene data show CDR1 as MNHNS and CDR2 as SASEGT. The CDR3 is CASSPYEAHTEAFF. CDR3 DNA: TGTGCCAGCAGCCCTTACGAGGCCCACACTGAAGCTTTCTTT.

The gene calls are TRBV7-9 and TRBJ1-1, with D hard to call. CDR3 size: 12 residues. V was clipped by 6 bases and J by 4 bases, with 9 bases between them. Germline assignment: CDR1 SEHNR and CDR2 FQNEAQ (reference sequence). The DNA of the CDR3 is TGTGCCAGCAGTATACTGCTCACTGAAGCTTTCTTT. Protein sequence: CASSILLTEAFF.

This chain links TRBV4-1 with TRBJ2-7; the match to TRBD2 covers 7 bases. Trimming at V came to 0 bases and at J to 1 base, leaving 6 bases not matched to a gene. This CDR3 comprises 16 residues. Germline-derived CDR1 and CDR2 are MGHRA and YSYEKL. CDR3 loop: CASSQEPTGGSYEQYF. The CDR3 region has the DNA TGCGCCAGCAGCCAAGAGCCTACGGGGGGTTCCTACGAGCAGTACTTC.

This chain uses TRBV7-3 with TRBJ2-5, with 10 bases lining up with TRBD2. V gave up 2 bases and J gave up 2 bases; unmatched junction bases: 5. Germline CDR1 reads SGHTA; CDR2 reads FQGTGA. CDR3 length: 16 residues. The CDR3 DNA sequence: TGTGCCAGCAGCTTACTGGCTAGCGGGGGACAAGAGACCCAGTACTTC. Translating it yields CASSLLASGGQETQYF.

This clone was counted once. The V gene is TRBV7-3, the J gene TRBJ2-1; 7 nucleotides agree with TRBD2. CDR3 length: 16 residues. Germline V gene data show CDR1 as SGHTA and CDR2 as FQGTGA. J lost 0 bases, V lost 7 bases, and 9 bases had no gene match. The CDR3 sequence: CASNPWGGSSYNEQFF. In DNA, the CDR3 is TGTGCCAGCAACCCCTGGGGGGGGAGCTCCTACAATGAGCAGTTCTTC.

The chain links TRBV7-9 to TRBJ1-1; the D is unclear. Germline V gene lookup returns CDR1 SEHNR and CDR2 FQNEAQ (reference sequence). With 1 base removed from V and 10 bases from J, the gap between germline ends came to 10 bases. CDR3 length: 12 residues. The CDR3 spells CASSLGTEGAFF. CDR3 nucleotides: TGTGCCAGCAGCTTAGGAACTGAGGGAGCTTTCTTT.

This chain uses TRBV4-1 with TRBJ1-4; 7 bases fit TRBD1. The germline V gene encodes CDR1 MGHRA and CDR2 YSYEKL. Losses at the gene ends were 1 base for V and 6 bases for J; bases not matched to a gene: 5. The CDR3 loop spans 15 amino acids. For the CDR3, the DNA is TGCGCCAGCAGCCAAGTCGGGACAGTGGATGAAAAACTGTTTTTT. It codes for CASSQVGTVDEKLFF.

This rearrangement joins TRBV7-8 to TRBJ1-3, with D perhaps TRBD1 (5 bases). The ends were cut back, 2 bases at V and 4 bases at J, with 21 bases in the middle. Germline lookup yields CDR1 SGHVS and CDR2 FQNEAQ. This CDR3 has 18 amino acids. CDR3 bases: TGTGCCAGCAGCTTACCCAGGGAGGGAGGCTCGGCGGGAAACACCATATATTTT. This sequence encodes CASSLPREGGSAGNTIYF.

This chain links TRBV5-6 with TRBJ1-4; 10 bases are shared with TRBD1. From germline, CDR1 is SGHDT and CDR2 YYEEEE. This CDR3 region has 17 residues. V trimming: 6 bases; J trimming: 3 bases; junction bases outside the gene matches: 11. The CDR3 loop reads CASNPGQGVGANEKLFF. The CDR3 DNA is TGTGCCAGCAACCCCGGACAGGGGGTCGGGGCTAATGAAAAACTGTTTTTT.

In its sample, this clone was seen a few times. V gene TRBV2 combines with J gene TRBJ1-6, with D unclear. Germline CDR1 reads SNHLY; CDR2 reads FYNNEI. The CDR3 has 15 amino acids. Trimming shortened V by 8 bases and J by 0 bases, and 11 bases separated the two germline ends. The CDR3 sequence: CASRLGSSYNSPLHF. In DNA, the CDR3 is TGTGCCAGCCGCCTGGGCAGCTCCTATAATTCACCCCTCCACTTT.

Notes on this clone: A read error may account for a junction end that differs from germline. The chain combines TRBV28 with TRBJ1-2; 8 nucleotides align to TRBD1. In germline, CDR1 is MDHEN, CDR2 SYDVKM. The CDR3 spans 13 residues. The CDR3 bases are TGTGCCAGCAGTTACCAGGGGGCCATAGGGGGGGATTTC. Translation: CASSYQGAIGGDF.

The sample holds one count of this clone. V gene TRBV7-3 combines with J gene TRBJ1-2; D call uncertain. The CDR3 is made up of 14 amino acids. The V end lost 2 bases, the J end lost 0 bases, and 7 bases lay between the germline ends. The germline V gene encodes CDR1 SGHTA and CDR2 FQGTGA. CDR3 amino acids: CASSLDGTNYGYTF. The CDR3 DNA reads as TGTGCCAGCAGCTTAGACGGGACTAACTATGGCTACACCTTC.

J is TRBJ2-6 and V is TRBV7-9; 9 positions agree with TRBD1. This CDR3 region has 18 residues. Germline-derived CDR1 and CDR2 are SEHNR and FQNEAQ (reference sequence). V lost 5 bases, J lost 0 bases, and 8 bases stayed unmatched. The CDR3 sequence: CASSTSWTGASGANVLTF. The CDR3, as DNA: TGTGCCAGCAGCACTTCCTGGACAGGGGCCTCTGGGGCCAACGTCCTGACTTTC. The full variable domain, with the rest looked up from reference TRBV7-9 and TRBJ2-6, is DTGVSQNPRHKITKRGQNVTFRCDPISEHNRLYWYRQTLGQGPEFLTYFQNEAQLEKSRLLSDRFSAERPKGSFSTLEIQRTEQGDSAMYLCASSTSWTGASGANVLTFGAGSRLTVL.

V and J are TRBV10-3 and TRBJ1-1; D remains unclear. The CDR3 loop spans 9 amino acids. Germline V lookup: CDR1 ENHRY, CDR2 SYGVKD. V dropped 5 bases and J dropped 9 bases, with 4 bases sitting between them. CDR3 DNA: TGTGCCATCAGTCCCAAAGCTTTCTTT. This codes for CAISPKAFF.

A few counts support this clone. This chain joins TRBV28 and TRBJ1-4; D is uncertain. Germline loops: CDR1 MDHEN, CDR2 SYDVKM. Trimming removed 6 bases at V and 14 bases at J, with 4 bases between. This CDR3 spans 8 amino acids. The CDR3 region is CASSSLFF. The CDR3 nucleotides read TGTGCCAGCAGCAGTCTGTTTTTT.

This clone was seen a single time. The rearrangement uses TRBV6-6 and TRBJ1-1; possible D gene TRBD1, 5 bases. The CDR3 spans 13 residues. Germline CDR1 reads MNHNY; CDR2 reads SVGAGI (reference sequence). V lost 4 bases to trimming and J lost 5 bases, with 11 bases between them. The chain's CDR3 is CASSWGGGTEAFF. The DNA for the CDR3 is TGTGCCAGCAGTTGGGGGGGAGGAACTGAAGCTTTCTTT.

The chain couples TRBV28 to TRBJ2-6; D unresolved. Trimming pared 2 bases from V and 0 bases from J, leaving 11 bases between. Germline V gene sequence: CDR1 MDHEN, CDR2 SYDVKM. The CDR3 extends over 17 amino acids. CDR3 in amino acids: CASSLLQANSGANVLTF. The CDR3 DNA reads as TGTGCCAGCAGTTTACTGCAGGCCAACTCTGGGGCCAACGTCCTGACTTTC.

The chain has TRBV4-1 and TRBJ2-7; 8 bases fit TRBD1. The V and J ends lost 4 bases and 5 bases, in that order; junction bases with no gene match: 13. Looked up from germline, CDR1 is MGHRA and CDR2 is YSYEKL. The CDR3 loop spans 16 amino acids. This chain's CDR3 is CASSRLGQGELDEQYF. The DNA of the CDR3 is TGCGCCAGCAGCCGCCTTGGACAGGGAGAATTGGACGAGCAGTACTTC.

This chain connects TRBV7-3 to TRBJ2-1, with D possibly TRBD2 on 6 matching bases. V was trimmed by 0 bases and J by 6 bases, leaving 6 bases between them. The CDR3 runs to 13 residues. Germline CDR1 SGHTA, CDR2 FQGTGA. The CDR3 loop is CASSLTTSNEQFF. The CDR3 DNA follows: TGTGCCAGCAGCTTAACGACTAGCAATGAGCAGTTCTTC.